This T cell receptor beta chain emerged from a study of T cell responses to AZD1222 COVID-19 vaccine. With regard to this clone: Its specificity is not known.

The CDR3 has 12 amino acids. CDR1 SNHLY and CDR2 FYNNEI come from the germline V gene. V was pared by 7 bases and J by 2 bases, with 2 bases of the junction left unmatched. Findings and caveats of the study: Among spike-specific TCRs, nearly half reportedly target unmutated variant regions.

TCRdb keeps only in-frame clones here, not all; method: immunoSEQ multiplex PCR. The sample includes around 270,000 clones, 90% to 95% of them seen just once. The sample was peripheral blood, taken 28 days after the second AZD1222 dose. The TCR sequence derives from an adult who received the AZD1222 COVID-19 vaccine. This chain connects TRBV2 to TRBJ2-7; TRBD1 agrees at 7 bases. CDR3 sequence: CASNRGAYEQYF. CDR3 nucleotide sequence: TGTGCCAGCAACAGGGGAGCCTACGAGCAGTACTTC.